The T cell receptor beta chain under discussion was sequenced for a study of T cells after yellow fever vaccination. At the level of the study: Fractions containing few cells were prepared with SMART-Seq v4 Ultra Low Input.

Notes on the study in general: Clonotypes appearing in both CD4 and CD8 compartments existed, and their share was small.

V lost 1 base and J lost 6, with 10 bases in between. Germline V gene sequence: CDR1 SGHKS, CDR2 YYEKEE (reference sequence). This CDR3 region has 14 residues. TCRdb re-called the 5' RACE reads with MiXCR, one entry per CDR3 protein. The table lists a few hundred thousand distinct CDR3 sequences, 6.5% to 8.5% of them singletons. Regarding this clonotype: What it binds is not known.

The clonotype originates from a young man who received the YFV17D yellow fever vaccine. J is TRBJ1-4 and V is TRBV5-5; TRBD1 is a possible D gene (6 bases). Sample: CD4+ T cells sorted from PBMCs, taken 15 days after the yellow fever booster vaccination. The CDR3 sequence is CASSLRGPYEKLFF. The CDR3 DNA sequence: TGTGCCAGCAGCTTGCGGGGGCCGTATGAAAAACTGTTTTTT.